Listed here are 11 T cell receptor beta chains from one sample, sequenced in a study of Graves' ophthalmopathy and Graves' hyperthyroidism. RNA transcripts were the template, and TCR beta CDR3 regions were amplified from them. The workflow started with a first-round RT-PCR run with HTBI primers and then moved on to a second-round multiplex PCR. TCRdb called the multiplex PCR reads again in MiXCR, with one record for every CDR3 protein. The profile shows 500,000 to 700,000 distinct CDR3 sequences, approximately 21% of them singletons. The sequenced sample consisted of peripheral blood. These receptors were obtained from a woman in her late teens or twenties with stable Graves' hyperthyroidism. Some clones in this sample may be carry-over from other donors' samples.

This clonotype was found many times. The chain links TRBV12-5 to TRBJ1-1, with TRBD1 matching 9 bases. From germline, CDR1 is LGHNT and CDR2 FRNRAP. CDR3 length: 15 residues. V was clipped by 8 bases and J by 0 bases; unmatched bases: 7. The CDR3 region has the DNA TGTGCTAGTCATCCCGGGACAGGGATGAACACTGAAGCTTTCTTT. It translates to CASHPGTGMNTEAFF.

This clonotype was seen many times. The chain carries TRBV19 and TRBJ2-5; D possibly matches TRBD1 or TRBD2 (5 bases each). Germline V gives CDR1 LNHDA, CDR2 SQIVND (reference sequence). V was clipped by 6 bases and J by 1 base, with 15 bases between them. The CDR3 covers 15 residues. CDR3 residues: CASRLRTGPQETQYF. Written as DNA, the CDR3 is TGTGCCAGTAGACTACGTACGGGACCCCAAGAGACCCAGTACTTC.

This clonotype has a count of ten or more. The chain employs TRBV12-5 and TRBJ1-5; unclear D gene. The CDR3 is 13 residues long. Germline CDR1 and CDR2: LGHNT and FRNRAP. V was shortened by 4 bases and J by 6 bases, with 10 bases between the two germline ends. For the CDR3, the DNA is TGTGCTAGTGGTTCCTCAGTTAGTCAGCCCCAGCATTTT. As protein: CASGSSVSQPQHF.

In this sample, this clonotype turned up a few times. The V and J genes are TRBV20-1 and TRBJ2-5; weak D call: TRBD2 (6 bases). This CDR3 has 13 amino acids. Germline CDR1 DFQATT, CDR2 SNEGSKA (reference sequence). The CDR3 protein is CSVVREPQETQYF. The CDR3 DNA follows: TGCAGCGTAGTCCGGGAGCCCCAAGAGACCCAGTACTTC.

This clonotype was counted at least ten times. CDR3 region: CASSLALSPGQGNYGYTF. The DNA of the CDR3 is TGTGCCAGCAGCTTAGCGCTTAGCCCGGGACAGGGGAACTATGGCTACACCTTC. V and J are TRBV11-1 and TRBJ1-2; TRBD1 matches 10 bases. V dropped 0 bases and J dropped 2; count of bases not matched to a gene: 9. Germline CDR1 reads SGHAT; CDR2 reads FQDESV (reference sequence). The CDR3 covers 18 residues.

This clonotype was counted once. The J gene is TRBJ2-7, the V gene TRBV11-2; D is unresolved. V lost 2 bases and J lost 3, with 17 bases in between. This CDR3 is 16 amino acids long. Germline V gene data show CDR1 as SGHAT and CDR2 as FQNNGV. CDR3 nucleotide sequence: TGTGCCAGCAGCTTATTAGCCCAGACTCTAGGCTACGAGCAGTACTTC. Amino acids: CASSLLAQTLGYEQYF.

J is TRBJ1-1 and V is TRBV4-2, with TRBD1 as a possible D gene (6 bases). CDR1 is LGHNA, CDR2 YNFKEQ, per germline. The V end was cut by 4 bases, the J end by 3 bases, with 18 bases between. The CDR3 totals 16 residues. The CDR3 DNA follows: TGTGCCAGCAGCCCTGGGGGGGCGACTTGGGACACTGAAGCTTTCTTT. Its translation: CASSPGGATWDTEAFF.

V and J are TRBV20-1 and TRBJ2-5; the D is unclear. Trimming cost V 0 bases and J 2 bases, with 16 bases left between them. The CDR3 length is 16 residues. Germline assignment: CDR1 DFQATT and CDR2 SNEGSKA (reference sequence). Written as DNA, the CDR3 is TGCAGTGCTAGAGATTGGCTGGCAGGAGAACAAGAGACCCAGTACTTC. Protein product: CSARDWLAGEQETQYF.

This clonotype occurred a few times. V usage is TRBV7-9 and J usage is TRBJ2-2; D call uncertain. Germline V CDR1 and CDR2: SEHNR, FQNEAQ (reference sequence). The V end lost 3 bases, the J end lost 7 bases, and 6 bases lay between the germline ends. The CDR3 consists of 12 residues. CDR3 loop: CASSFEDGELFF. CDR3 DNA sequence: TGTGCCAGCAGCTTTGAGGACGGGGAGCTGTTTTTT.

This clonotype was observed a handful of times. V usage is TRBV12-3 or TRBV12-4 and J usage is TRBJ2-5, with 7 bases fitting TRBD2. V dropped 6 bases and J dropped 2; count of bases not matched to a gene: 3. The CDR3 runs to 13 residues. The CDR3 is CASRLAPQETQYF. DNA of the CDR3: TGTGCCAGCAGACTAGCGCCTCAAGAGACCCAGTACTTC.

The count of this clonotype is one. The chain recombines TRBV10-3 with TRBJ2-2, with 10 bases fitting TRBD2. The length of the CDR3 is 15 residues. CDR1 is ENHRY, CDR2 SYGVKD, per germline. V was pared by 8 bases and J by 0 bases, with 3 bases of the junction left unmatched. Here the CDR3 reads CAIGGLAANTGELFF. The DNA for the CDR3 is TGTGCCATCGGCGGACTAGCGGCGAACACCGGGGAGCTGTTTTTT.